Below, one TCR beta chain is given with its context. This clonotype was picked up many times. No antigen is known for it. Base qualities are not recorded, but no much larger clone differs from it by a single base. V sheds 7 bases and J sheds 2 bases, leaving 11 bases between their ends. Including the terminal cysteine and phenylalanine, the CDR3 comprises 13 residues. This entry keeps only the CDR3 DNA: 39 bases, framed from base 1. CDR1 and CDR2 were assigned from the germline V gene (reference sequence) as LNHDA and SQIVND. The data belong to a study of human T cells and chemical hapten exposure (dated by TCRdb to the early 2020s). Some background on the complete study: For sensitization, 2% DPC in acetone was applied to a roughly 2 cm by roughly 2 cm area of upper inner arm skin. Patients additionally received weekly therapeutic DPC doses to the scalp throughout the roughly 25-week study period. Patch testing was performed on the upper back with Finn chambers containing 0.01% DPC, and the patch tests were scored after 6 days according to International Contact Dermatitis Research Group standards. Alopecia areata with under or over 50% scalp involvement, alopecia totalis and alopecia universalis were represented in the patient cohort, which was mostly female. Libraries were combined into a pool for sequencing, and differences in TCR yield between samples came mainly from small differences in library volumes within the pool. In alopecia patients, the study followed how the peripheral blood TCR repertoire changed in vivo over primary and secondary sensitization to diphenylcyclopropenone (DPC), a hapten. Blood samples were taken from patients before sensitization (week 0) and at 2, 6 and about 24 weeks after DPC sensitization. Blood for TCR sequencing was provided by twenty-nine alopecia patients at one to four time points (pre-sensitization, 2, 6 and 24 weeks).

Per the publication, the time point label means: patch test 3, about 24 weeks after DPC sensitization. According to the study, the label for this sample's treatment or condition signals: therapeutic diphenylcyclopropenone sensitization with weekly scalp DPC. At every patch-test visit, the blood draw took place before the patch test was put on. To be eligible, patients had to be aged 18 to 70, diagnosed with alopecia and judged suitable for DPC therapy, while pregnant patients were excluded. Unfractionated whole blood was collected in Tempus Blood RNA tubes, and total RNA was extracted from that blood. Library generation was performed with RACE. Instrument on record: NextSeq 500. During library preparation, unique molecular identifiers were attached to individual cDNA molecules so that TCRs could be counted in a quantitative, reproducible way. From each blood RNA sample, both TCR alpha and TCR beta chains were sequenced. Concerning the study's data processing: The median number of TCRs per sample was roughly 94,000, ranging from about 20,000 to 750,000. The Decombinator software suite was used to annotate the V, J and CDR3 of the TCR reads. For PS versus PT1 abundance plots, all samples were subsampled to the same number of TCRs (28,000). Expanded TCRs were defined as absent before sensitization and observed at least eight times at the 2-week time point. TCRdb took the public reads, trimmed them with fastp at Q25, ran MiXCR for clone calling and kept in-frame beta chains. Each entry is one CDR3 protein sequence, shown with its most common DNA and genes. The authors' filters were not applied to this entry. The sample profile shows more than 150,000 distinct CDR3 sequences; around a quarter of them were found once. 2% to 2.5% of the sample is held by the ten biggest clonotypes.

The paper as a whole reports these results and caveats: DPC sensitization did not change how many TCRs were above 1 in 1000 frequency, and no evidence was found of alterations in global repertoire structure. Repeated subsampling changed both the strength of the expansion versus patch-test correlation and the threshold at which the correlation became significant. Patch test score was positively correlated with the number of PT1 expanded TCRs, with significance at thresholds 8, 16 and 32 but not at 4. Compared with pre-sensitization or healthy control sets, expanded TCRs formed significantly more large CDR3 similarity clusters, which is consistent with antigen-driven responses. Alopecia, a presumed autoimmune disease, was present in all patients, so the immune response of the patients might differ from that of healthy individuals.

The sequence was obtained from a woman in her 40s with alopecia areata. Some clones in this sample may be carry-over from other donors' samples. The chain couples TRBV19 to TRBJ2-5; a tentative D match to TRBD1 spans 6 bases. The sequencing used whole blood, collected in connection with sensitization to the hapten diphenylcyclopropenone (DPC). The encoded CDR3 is CASTKDSQETQYF. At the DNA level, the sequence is TGTGCCAGTACCAAGGACAGTCAAGAGACCCAGTACTTC.